This TCR beta chain was retrieved from a study of spatial heterogeneity in lung cancer. Losses at the gene ends were 4 bases for V and 7 bases for J; bases not matched to a gene: 3. The CDR3 totals 13 residues. The germline gives CDR1 LNHDA, CDR2 SQIVND (reference sequence). The time point here: sample taken at primary tumor resection. Unsorted tumor, nontumor lung tissue or cryopreserved PBMC supplied the whole RNA. This clonotype is medium-sized by share. No antigen is known for it. Findings and limits, study-wide: Tumor T cells had an estimated coverage that came to approximately 6.3% for alpha chains and 13% for beta chains. Expanded alpha and beta TCR counts within tumors tracked tumor mutation counts.

MiXCR, applied by TCRdb to the 5' RACE reads, yields one record per CDR3 protein. The data show 4,500 to 7,000 distinct CDR3 sequences, approximately 4.8% seen once. This clonotype originated in a male donor with early-stage non-small cell lung cancer. The source material was lung tumor tissue, sampled at surgery. The rearrangement uses TRBV19 and TRBJ1-2; 10 bases align to TRBD1. DNA of the CDR3: TGTGCCAGTAGTAACCGGGACAGGGGTGGCTACACCTTC. It encodes CASSNRDRGGYTF.